One and the same sample provided the 2 T cell receptor beta chains below, sequenced in a study of regulatory T cells in long-lasting Graves disease. Stated time point: newly diagnosed GD, antithyroid drugs for less than 3 months. PBMC-derived RNA was used for the TCR library. Combining iRepertoire HTBI primers with Arm-PCR of CDR3 regions, the authors built TCR beta libraries. TCRdb re-called the multiplex PCR reads with MiXCR, one entry per CDR3 protein. The table shows approximately 230,000 distinct CDR3 sequences, with around 19% occurring only once. Sequencing was performed on peripheral blood mononuclear cells (PBMCs), taken at new diagnosis, from a patient treated with antithyroid drugs. These receptors were taken from a female donor with Graves disease.

This clonotype has a count of ten or more. One end of the junction is discordant with germline, which a read error may explain. V is TRBV2 and J is TRBJ2-1, with D uncertain. The CDR3 sequence is 13 residues long. Germline V CDR1 and CDR2: SNHLY, FYNNEI. The chain's CDR3 is CVSKAETYNEQFF. The DNA of the CDR3 is TGTGTCAGCAAGGCGGAAACCTACAATGAGCAGTTCTTC.

This clonotype came up many times. The chain is built from TRBV4-2 and TRBJ2-1, with D tentatively TRBD2 (5 bases). The CDR3 consists of 14 residues. V was shortened by 5 bases and J by 4 bases, with 12 bases between the two germline ends. Germline V gene sequence: CDR1 LGHNA, CDR2 YNFKEQ. The CDR3 loop reads CASSSPPGYNEQFF. The CDR3 nucleotides read TGTGCCAGCAGCTCCCCCCCGGGATACAATGAGCAGTTCTTC.